This entry lists 5 T cell receptor beta chains sequenced from one sample in a study of post-analysis software for immune sequencing data. These TCRs' antigens remain unknown. Unique molecular identifiers had been added to the TCR beta cDNA libraries. TCRdb fed the PCR reads into MiXCR, producing one record per CDR3 protein. The table shows 750,000 to 900,000 distinct CDR3 sequences, with about 45% occurring only once. Study observations and caveats: Five or six TRBV segments appeared more often in patients than in controls, and TRBV5-6, TRBV5-1 and TRBV20-1 were among these.

The sample consisted of blood. These receptors were collected from a girl aged 5-17 years with multiple sclerosis.

This clonotype was counted a single time. This rearrangement joins TRBV27 to TRBJ2-7, with 8 bases identical to TRBD2. The DNA end lines up better with TRBJ2-5; the J call may be wrong. Germline CDR1 is MNHEY and CDR2 is SMNVEV (reference sequence). This CDR3 is built from 16 residues. As DNA, the CDR3 is TGTGCCAGCCGCCAAAGCGGGAGCTTTCGTACGGAGACCCAGTACTTC. As protein: CASRQSGSFRTETQYF.

V usage is TRBV20-1 and J usage is TRBJ2-7; either TRBD1 or TRBD2 may fit D (5 bases each). CDR1 is DFQATT, CDR2 SNEGSKA, per germline (reference sequence). The CDR3 totals 14 residues. V lost 3 bases, J lost 4 bases, and 16 bases lay in between. DNA for the CDR3: TGCAGTGCTAGGGAGTCTTCGGGGCATTACGAGCAGTACTTC. Translated, it gives CSARESSGHYEQYF.

This clonotype was counted between two and nine times. V usage is TRBV29-1 and J usage is TRBJ2-1; D may be TRBD1 (6 bases). Trimming removed 5 bases from V and 2 bases from J, with 16 bases in between. In germline, CDR1 is SQVTM, CDR2 ANQGSEA. This CDR3 is 15 amino acids long. CDR3 sequence (DNA): TGCAGCGTTCAGGACAGCCTTAAACCCTACAATGAGCAGTTCTTC. It codes for CSVQDSLKPYNEQFF.

This clonotype was observed a few times. The junction and the germline gene differ at one end; a read error may be behind it. The chain carries TRBV4-2 and TRBJ2-3, with D possibly being TRBD2 (6 bases). The germline V gene has CDR1 LGHNA and CDR2 YNFKEQ. The CDR3 covers 15 residues. The CDR3 region has the DNA TGTGCCGGCAGCCAACTCTCCGGGACTGAGGATACGCAGTATTTT. The encoded protein is CAGSQLSGTEDTQYF.

Concerning this clonotype: One end of the junction varies from germline; a read error may be responsible. The chain uses TRBV7-7 and TRBJ2-5, with D possibly being TRBD2 (5 bases). Germline assignment: CDR1 SSHAT and CDR2 FNYEAQ (reference sequence). The CDR3 has 13 amino acids. The CDR3 region has the DNA TGTGCTAGCAGCCCGGACTGGGAAGAGACCCAGTACTTC. The encoded protein is CASSPDWEETQYF.